These 19 T cell receptor beta chains were sequenced from one sample in a study of blood T cell repertoires in COVID-19. Some clones are missing from TCRdb's copy, which holds only in-frame ones; the method was immunoSEQ multiplex PCR. The sample yields roughly 200,000 clones, approximately 89% seen once. The sequenced material came from PBMCs or T cells enriched from blood (not recorded which). The receptors here all came from a middle-aged woman with acute COVID-19.

V is TRBV18 and J is TRBJ2-3, with a weak D call TRBD2 (7 bases). The germline gives CDR1 KGHSH, CDR2 LQKENI. The V and J ends lost 6 bases and 4 bases respectively, with 14 bases between them. CDR3 length: 14 amino acids. CDR3 region: CASSGGGAPDTQYF. CDR3 nucleotide sequence: TGTGCCAGCTCCGGCGGGGGCGCACCAGATACGCAGTATTTT. Full variable domain (rest looked up from reference TRBV18 and TRBJ2-3): NAGVMQNPRHLVRRRGQEARLRCSPMKGHSHVYWYRQLPEEGLKFMVYLQKENIIDESGMPKERFSAEFPKEGPSILRIQQVVRGDSAAYFCASSGGGAPDTQYFGPGTRLTVL.

This chain uses TRBV28 with TRBJ1-1; D is undetermined. V lost 6 bases, J lost 1 base, and 6 bases lay in between. The germline V gene has CDR1 MDHEN and CDR2 SYDVKM. The CDR3 runs to 12 residues. The CDR3 nucleotides are TGTGCCAGCAGCCAGTGGAACACTGAAGCTTTCTTT. Its protein is CASSQWNTEAFF.

The CDR3 protein is CASSLIGQSRGSGANVLTF. CDR3 nucleotide sequence: TGTGCCAGCAGCTTGATAGGCCAGTCGCGAGGGTCTGGGGCCAACGTCCTGACTTTC. The gene calls are TRBV5-4 and TRBJ2-6, with a possible D match to TRBD2 (5 bases). The CDR3 runs to 19 residues. Trimming took 1 base from V and 1 from J, leaving 18 bases between them. Germline V gene lookup returns CDR1 SGHNT and CDR2 YYREEE (reference sequence).

This clone was detected once. The chain couples TRBV5-6 to TRBJ1-2; possible D gene TRBD1, 6 bases. The CDR3 spans 14 residues. CDR1 and CDR2 from the germline V gene are SGHDT and YYEEEE. V lost 4 bases and J lost 4, with 14 bases in between. CDR3 DNA: TGTGCCAGCAGCGACACCGGGACACCCTATGGCTACACCTTC. It encodes CASSDTGTPYGYTF.

The V and J genes are TRBV27 and TRBJ1-1, with D perhaps TRBD1 (5 bases). This CDR3 has 16 amino acids. V was clipped by 0 bases and J by 0 bases, with 11 bases between them. Germline loops: CDR1 MNHEY, CDR2 SMNVEV (reference sequence). The CDR3 DNA sequence: TGTGCCAGCAGTTTATCGGGGCCGCGCGTGAACACTGAAGCTTTCTTT. The encoded protein is CASSLSGPRVNTEAFF.

The V gene is TRBV2, the J gene TRBJ1-4, with a tentative D call TRBD1 (6 bases). CDR1 is SNHLY, CDR2 FYNNEI, per germline. The CDR3 loop spans 14 amino acids. Trimming removed 5 bases at V and 4 bases at J, with 11 bases between. The CDR3 here is CASSFGTRNEKLFF. DNA of the CDR3: TGTGCCAGCAGTTTCGGGACACGTAATGAAAAACTGTTTTTT.

The chain recombines TRBV21-1 with TRBJ2-1; the DNA was not used to check the table's D call, TRBD1. TRBV21-1 is a listed pseudogene. CDR3 length equals 18 residues. The CDR3 here is CASSTRTGSASSYNEQFF. In DNA form, the CDR3 reads TGTGCCAGCAGCACTAGGACAGGGTCAGCCAGCTCCTACAATGAGCAGTTCTTC.

This chain joins TRBV6-5 and TRBJ1-4; D unresolved. The germline gives CDR1 MNHEY, CDR2 SVGAGI. CDR3 length equals 16 residues. The V and J ends lost 0 bases and 0 bases respectively, with 8 bases between them. CDR3 DNA sequence: TGTGCCAGCAGTTACTCAGCCCGTGCAACTAATGAAAAACTGTTTTTT. Residues: CASSYSARATNEKLFF.

CDR3 coding DNA: TGTGCCAGTAGTATAGCCCGCCGCGGGAGGGCCGACAATGAGCAGTTCTTC. This translates into CASSIARRGRADNEQFF. V gene TRBV19 combines with J gene TRBJ2-1; 9 bases are shared with TRBD2. The CDR3 contains 17 residues. V gave up 1 base and J gave up 5 bases; unmatched junction bases: 9. Looked up from germline, CDR1 is LNHDA and CDR2 is SQIVND (reference sequence).

The rearrangement joins TRBV18 to TRBJ2-2; TRBD2 matches at 8 bases. The germline V gene encodes CDR1 KGHSH and CDR2 LQKENI. The CDR3 consists of 16 residues. V lost 3 bases to trimming and J lost 2 bases; unmatched junction nucleotides: 5. CDR3 in amino acids: CASSPSGTSNTGELFF. DNA for the CDR3: TGTGCCAGCTCACCCTCCGGGACTAGTAACACCGGGGAGCTGTTTTTT. The variable domain in full, with the rest retrieved from reference TRBV18 and TRBJ2-2, is NAGVMQNPRHLVRRRGQEARLRCSPMKGHSHVYWYRQLPEEGLKFMVYLQKENIIDESGMPKERFSAEFPKEGPSILRIQQVVRGDSAAYFCASSPSGTSNTGELFFGEGSRLTVL.

The chain uses TRBV9 and TRBJ1-4; no firm D call. The CDR3 has 16 residues. Germline V gene sequence: CDR1 SGDLS, CDR2 YYNGEE. V was cut by 0 bases and J by 8 bases, with 17 bases left in between. This chain's CDR3 is CASSVADWPPNEKLFF. In DNA, the CDR3 is TGTGCCAGCAGCGTAGCGGACTGGCCCCCGAACGAAAAACTGTTTTTT.

This chain joins TRBV4-2 and TRBJ2-1; no clear D. Germline V gives CDR1 LGHNA, CDR2 YNFKEQ. Trimming left V 1 base short and J 0 bases short, with 10 bases between. The CDR3 totals 16 residues. The DNA for the CDR3 is TGTGCCAGCAGCCAAGCGGAGAGGAGCTCCTACAATGAGCAGTTCTTC. This gives the protein CASSQAERSSYNEQFF.

The chain couples TRBV5-1 to TRBJ2-1; weak D call: TRBD2 (6 bases). Trimming shortened V by 0 bases and J by 1 base, and 11 bases separated the two germline ends. The CDR3 runs to 16 residues. Germline V CDR1 and CDR2: SGHRS, YFSETQ. The chain's CDR3 is CASSLVRAGSYNEQFF. The CDR3 coding sequence is TGCGCCAGCAGCTTGGTCCGGGCGGGGTCCTACAATGAGCAGTTCTTC.

For the CDR3, the DNA is TGTGCCAGCAGTGAAATGGTAGCCCCTGGGGCCAACGTCCTGACTTTC. Protein sequence: CASSEMVAPGANVLTF. The chain combines TRBV2 with TRBJ2-6; no firm D call. The CDR3 has 16 amino acids. CDR1 is SNHLY and CDR2 is FYNNEI in the germline V gene. The V end lost 2 bases, the J end lost 2 bases, and 10 bases lay between the germline ends.

The chain recombines TRBV19 with TRBJ1-1; D is possibly TRBD1 (6 bases). Germline CDR1 is LNHDA and CDR2 is SQIVND (reference sequence). The V end lost 3 bases, the J end lost 6 bases, and 14 bases lay between the germline ends. The CDR3 totals 14 residues. The CDR3 reads CASSMWQGTAEAFF. The CDR3 nucleotides are TGTGCCAGTAGTATGTGGCAGGGGACCGCTGAAGCTTTCTTT.

This chain uses TRBV5-4 with TRBJ2-7; tentative D call: TRBD2 (5 bases). This CDR3 comprises 14 residues. V shed 1 base and J shed 6 bases, with 14 bases lying between them. The germline V gene has CDR1 SGHNT and CDR2 YYREEE (reference sequence). The CDR3 is CASSLWGEGSEQYF. In nucleotides, the CDR3 is TGTGCCAGCAGCTTGTGGGGAGAAGGTAGCGAGCAGTACTTC.

The J gene is TRBJ2-2, the V gene TRBV5-1, with 7 bases fitting TRBD2. CDR1 SGHRS and CDR2 YFSETQ come from the germline V gene. The CDR3 has 16 amino acids. V was clipped by 6 bases and J by 4 bases; unmatched bases: 12. The chain's CDR3 is CASISSGRGSTGELFF. As DNA, the CDR3 is TGCGCCAGCATCTCGTCGGGGCGGGGGAGCACCGGGGAGCTGTTTTTT.

The J gene is TRBJ2-7, the V gene TRBV29-1; no clear D. Germline V lookup: CDR1 SQVTM, CDR2 ANQGSEA. The CDR3 is 11 amino acids. Trimming pared 4 bases from V and 5 bases from J, leaving 9 bases between. Here the CDR3 reads CSVGRPDEQYF. The CDR3 DNA is TGCAGCGTTGGGCGGCCCGACGAGCAGTACTTC.

The chain joins TRBV6-5 to TRBJ1-2; no definite D call. In germline, CDR1 is MNHEY, CDR2 SVGAGI. The CDR3 totals 13 residues. The ends were cut back, 2 bases at V and 0 bases at J, with 4 bases in the middle. CDR3 DNA: TGTGCCAGCAGTTACCGGGCTAACTATGGCTACACCTTC. It translates to CASSYRANYGYTF.